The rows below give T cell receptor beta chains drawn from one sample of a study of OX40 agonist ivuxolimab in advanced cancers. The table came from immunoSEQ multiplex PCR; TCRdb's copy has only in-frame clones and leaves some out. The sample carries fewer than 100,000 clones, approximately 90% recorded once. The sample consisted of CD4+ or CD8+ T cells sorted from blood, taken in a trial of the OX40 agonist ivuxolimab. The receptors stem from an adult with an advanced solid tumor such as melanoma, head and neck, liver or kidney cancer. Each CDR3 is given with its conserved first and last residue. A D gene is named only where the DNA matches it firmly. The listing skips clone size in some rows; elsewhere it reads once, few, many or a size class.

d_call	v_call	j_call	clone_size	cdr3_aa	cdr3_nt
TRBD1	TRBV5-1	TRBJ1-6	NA	CASSLVQGANSPLHF	TGCGCCAGCAGCTTGGTACAGGGGGCTAATTCACCCCTCCACTTT
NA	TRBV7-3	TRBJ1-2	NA	CASSSDPGLGYTF	TGTGCCAGCAGCTCAGACCCAGGCTTAGGCTACACCTTC
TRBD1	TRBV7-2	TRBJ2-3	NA	CASSSYPDRLTDTQYF	TGTGCCAGCAGCTCCTATCCGGACAGGTTAACAGATACGCAGTATTTT
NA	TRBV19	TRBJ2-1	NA	CASSSRLGSSSYNEQFF	TGTGCCAGTAGTTCTCGACTGGGTTCTAGCTCCTACAATGAGCAGTTCTTC
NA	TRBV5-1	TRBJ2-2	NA	CASSPGGSKAGELFF	TGCGCCAGCAGCCCAGGGGGGTCGAAGGCCGGGGAGCTGTTTTTT
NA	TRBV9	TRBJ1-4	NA	CASSPVRAEEKLFF	TGTGCCAGCAGCCCGGTCAGGGCCGAGGAAAAACTGTTTTTT
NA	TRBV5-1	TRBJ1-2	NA	CASSPQAAPTNYGYTF	TGCGCCAGCAGCCCCCAGGCAGCGCCTACTAACTATGGCTACACCTTC
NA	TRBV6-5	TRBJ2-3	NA	CASSPGGPDTQYF	TGTGCCAGCAGCCCCGGGGGCCCAGATACGCAGTATTTT
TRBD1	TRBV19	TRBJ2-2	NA	CASSIKDRPNTGELFF	TGTGCCAGTAGTATAAAGGACAGGCCTAACACCGGGGAGCTGTTTTTT
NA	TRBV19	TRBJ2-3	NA	CASTPGTPRVTDTQYF	TGTGCCAGTACACCCGGGACCCCAAGGGTCACAGATACGCAGTATTTT
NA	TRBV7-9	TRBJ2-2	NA	CASSPLSSGELFF	TGTGCCAGCAGCCCCCTGTCCTCCGGGGAGCTGTTTTTT
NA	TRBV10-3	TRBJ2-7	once	CAISSRTGTEQYF	TGTGCCATCTCCTCGCGCACCGGGACCGAGCAGTACTTC
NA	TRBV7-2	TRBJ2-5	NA	CASSSRKGSLTQYF	TGTGCCAGCAGCTCGCGAAAAGGCAGCCTGACCCAGTACTTC
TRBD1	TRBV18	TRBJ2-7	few	CASSPDRALFYEQYF	TGTGCCAGCTCACCCGACAGGGCCCTCTTCTACGAGCAGTACTTC
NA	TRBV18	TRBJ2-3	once	CASSPEPYTDTQYF	TGTGCCAGCTCTCCGGAGCCCTACACAGATACGCAGTATTTT
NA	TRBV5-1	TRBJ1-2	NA	CASSSGPVEGYTF	TGCGCCAGCAGCTCGGGGCCCGTTGAAGGCTACACCTTC
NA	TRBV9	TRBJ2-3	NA	CASKVNRLGGCTDTQYF	TGTGCCAGCAAGGTAAACCGCCTGGGGGGCTGCACAGATACGCAGTATTTT
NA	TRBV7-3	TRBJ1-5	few	CASSESNQPQHF	TGTGCCAGCTCCGAGAGCAATCAGCCCCAGCATTTT
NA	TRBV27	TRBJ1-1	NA	CASSFMGYGEAFF	TGTGCCAGCAGTTTTATGGGATACGGTGAAGCTTTCTTT
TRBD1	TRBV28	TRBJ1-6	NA	CASSPQTGGDSPLHF	TGTGCCAGCAGTCCCCAGACAGGGGGGGATTCACCCCTCCACTTT
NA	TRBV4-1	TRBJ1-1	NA	CASSKNRANTEAFF	TGCGCCAGCAGCAAAAACAGGGCTAACACTGAAGCTTTCTTT
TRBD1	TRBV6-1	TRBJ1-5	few	CASQRTGSNQPQHF	TGTGCCAGCCAAAGGACAGGGAGCAATCAGCCCCAGCATTTT
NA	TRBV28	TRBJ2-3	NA	CASSSPDTQYF	TGTGCCAGCAGTAGCCCAGATACGCAGTATTTT
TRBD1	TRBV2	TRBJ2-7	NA	CASRDTGGSYEQYF	TGTGCCAGCAGGGACACAGGGGGGAGTTACGAGCAGTACTTC
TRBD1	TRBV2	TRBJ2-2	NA	CASQRSQGVVGELFF	TGTGCCAGCCAGCGAAGCCAGGGGGTCGTCGGGGAGCTGTTTTTT
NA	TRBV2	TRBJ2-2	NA	CASSVSMDATGELFF	TGTGCCAGCAGTGTCAGCATGGACGCCACCGGGGAGCTGTTTTTT
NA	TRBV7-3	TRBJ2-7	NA	CASSLTGYEQYF	TGTGCCAGCAGCTTAACGGGCTACGAGCAGTACTTC
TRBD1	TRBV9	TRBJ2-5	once	CASSPRTGQETQYF	TGTGCCAGCAGCCCTCGGACAGGGCAAGAGACCCAGTACTTC
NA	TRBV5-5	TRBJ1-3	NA	CASSYRNTIYF	TGTGCCAGCAGCTACAGAAACACCATATATTTT
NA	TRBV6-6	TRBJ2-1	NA	CASSPLGAEYNEQFF	TGTGCCAGCAGCCCCCTGGGGGCGGAGTACAATGAGCAGTTCTTC
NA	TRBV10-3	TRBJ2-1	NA	CAISGSSGTYNEQFF	TGTGCCATCAGCGGGTCCTCCGGGACTTACAATGAGCAGTTCTTC
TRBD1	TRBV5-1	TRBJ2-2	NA	CASSSGQGHGELFF	TGCGCCAGCAGTTCGGGACAGGGCCACGGGGAGCTGTTTTTT
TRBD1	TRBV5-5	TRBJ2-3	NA	CASSIRGRQGATDTQYF	TGTGCCAGCAGCATCAGAGGGAGACAGGGCGCCACAGATACGCAGTATTTT
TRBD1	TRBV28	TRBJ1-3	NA	CASSLSPGTAGNTIYF	TGTGCCAGCAGTTTATCCCCAGGGACAGCTGGAAACACCATATATTTT
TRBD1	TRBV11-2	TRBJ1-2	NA	CASSTNRGRGYGYTF	TGTGCCAGCAGCACTAACAGGGGGCGAGGCTATGGCTACACCTTC
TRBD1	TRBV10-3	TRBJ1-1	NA	CAISEGQVMNTEAFF	TGTGCCATCAGTGAAGGACAGGTTATGAACACTGAAGCTTTCTTT
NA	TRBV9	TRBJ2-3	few	CASSISGTGGRADTQYF	TGTGCCAGCAGCATATCCGGGACGGGGGGCCGGGCAGATACGCAGTATTTT
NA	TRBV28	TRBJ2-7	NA	CASSLTFYEQYF	TGTGCCAGCAGTCTGACATTTTACGAGCAGTACTTC
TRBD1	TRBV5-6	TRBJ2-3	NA	CASSADRGQLRTDTQYF	TGTGCCAGCAGCGCGGACAGGGGGCAACTACGCACAGATACGCAGTATTTT
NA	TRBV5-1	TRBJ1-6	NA	CASSLGRLTDSPLHF	TGCGCCAGCAGCCTCGGACGGCTGACTGATTCACCCCTCCACTTT
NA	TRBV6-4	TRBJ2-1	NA	CASSAEEGLNEQFF	TGTGCCAGCAGTGCGGAAGAGGGCTTAAATGAGCAGTTCTTC
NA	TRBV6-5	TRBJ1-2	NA	CASRRQGAGYTF	TGTGCCAGCAGGCGCCAGGGTGCTGGCTACACCTTC
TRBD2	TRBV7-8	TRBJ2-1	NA	CASILTSGGDPYNEQFF	TGTGCCAGCATCCTGACTAGCGGGGGTGATCCCTACAATGAGCAGTTCTTC
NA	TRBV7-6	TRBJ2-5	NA	CASSLVATQETQYF	TGTGCCAGCAGCTTAGTGGCCACCCAAGAGACCCAGTACTTC
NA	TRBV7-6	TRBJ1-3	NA	CASSRGNSGNTIYF	TGTGCCAGCAGCCGAGGAAACTCTGGAAACACCATATATTTT
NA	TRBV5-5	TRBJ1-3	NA	CASSLWRGKGNTIYF	TGTGCCAGCAGCTTGTGGAGGGGGAAGGGGAACACCATATATTTT
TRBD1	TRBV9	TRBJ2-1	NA	CASSTKGTAFQSYNEQFF	TGTGCCAGCAGCACAAAAGGGACAGCTTTTCAATCCTACAATGAGCAGTTCTTC
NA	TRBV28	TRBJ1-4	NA	CASRDSDGEKLFF	TGTGCCAGCAGGGACAGCGACGGGGAAAAACTGTTTTTT
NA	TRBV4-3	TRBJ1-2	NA	CASSQEGGGNYGYTF	TGCGCCAGCAGCCAAGAAGGCGGGGGTAACTATGGCTACACCTTC
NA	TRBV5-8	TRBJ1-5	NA	CASSQDKGQPQHF	TGTGCCAGCAGCCAGGACAAAGGTCAGCCCCAGCATTTT
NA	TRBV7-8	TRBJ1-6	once	CALTPRSYNSPLHF	TGTGCCCTCACCCCGAGGTCCTATAATTCACCCCTCCACTTT